The rows below give T cell receptor beta chains drawn from one sample of a study of blood T cells in healthy people across ages. TCRdb used MiXCR to reprocess the 5' RACE reads, holding one entry per CDR3 protein. The data contain approximately 850,000 distinct CDR3 sequences, 40% to 50% of them seen just once; the ten biggest clones take up roughly 19%. The sample consisted of blood. These receptors were obtained from a man between 60 and 75 years old in good health. Each CDR3 is given with its conserved first and last residue. D genes are given only for firm matches. For some rows the clone size is stated as once, few or many, or as a class when expanded; others skip it.

J gene,clone size,V gene,D gene,CDR3 DNA,CDR3 protein
TRBJ2-2,-,TRBV15,-,TGTGCCACCAGCAGCCCCGGGACAAGGGCCGGGGAGCTGTTTTTT,CATSSPGTRAGELFF
TRBJ2-1,few,TRBV7-2,TRBD2,TGTGCCAGCAGCACGGGGGTGGTGGCTAGCGGGGCCGGTAAGCAGTTCTTC,CASSTGVVASGAGKQFF
TRBJ1-5,-,TRBV5-4,-,TGTGCCAGCTCCCAGGGGCCCCCCGGAGTTGATCAGCCCCAGCATTTT,CASSQGPPGVDQPQHF
TRBJ2-7,-,TRBV12-3/TRBV12-4,TRBD1,TGTGCCAGCACTAAACGAGGGGACAGCTCCTACGAGCAGTACTTC,CASTKRGDSSYEQYF
TRBJ2-1,-,TRBV5-1,TRBD2,TGCGCCAGCAGCTTGACCGGGACTAGCGGGGGGGATGAGCAGTTCTTC,CASSLTGTSGGDEQFF
TRBJ2-3,-,TRBV5-1,-,TGCGCCAGCAGCTGGAGCACAGGTACGCAGTATTTT,CASSWSTGTQYF
TRBJ2-7,few,TRBV10-3,TRBD2,TGTGCCGTCGGGGAGGGGACCTACGAGCAGTACTTC,CAVGEGTYEQYF
TRBJ2-5,few,TRBV11-2,-,TGTGCCAGCAGCTTAGCACGGCCAAGTGAGACCCAGTACTTC,CASSLARPSETQYF
TRBJ2-3,-,TRBV10-3,-,TGTGCCATCAGTGGCCTGGGGATCCGGGACAACGGAGATACGCAGTATTTT,CAISGLGIRDNGDTQYF
TRBJ2-1,-,TRBV3-1,TRBD2,TGTGCCAGCAGCCAGGTTAGCGGGGCCTACAATGAGCAGTTCTTC,CASSQVSGAYNEQFF
TRBJ2-7,-,TRBV6-5,TRBD1,TGTGCCAGCATGGGACAGGGGCTCTACGAGCAGTACTTC,CASMGQGLYEQYF
TRBJ2-7,-,TRBV6-1,-,TGTGCCAGCAGTCAAACTGGGAAGGGTTCCTACGAGCAGTACTTC,CASSQTGKGSYEQYF
TRBJ1-5,-,TRBV5-1,-,TGCGCCAGCAGCTTTATGGGGGAATCGCACCAGCCCCAGCATTTT,CASSFMGESHQPQHF
TRBJ1-6,-,TRBV14,-,TGTGCCAGCAGCCAACTTCCTCCAGGTTGGAGTAATTCACCCCTCCACTTT,CASSQLPPGWSNSPLHF
TRBJ2-5,few,TRBV7-2,-,TGTGCCAGCACCCAGGGAGGTTACCAAGAGACCCAGTACTTC,CASTQGGYQETQYF
TRBJ2-3,-,TRBV25-1,TRBD1,TGTGCCAGCATCCGGGGACAGATCGGGACAGATACGCAGTATTTT,CASIRGQIGTDTQYF
TRBJ2-1,-,TRBV7-8,-,TGTGCCAGCAGCTTACTCCTACTAGGAAATGAGCAGTTCTTC,CASSLLLLGNEQFF
TRBJ1-1,-,TRBV9,-,TGTGCCAGCAGCGTAGTGGGGGAATCTGAAGCTTTCTTT,CASSVVGESEAFF
TRBJ1-4,-,TRBV27,-,TGTGCCAGCAGTTTAAGGGTTGGGCTGGATGAAAAACTGTTTTTT,CASSLRVGLDEKLFF
TRBJ2-5,-,TRBV20-1,-,TGCAGTGCTAGAGTCCCCTACGGTAGGGAGACCCAGTACTTC,CSARVPYGRETQYF
TRBJ1-2,-,TRBV5-1,-,TGCGCCAGCAGCCCCGGATCCGGGGCCGGTGGCTACACCTTC,CASSPGSGAGGYTF
TRBJ2-7,-,TRBV20-1,TRBD1,TGCAGTGCTAGACGACAGGGGTGGGAGCAGTACTTC,CSARRQGWEQYF
TRBJ2-1,-,TRBV4-3,-,TGCGCCAGCAGCCCCCGAGTGGGAGGTAGCTCCTACAATGAGCAGTTCTTC,CASSPRVGGSSYNEQFF
TRBJ2-5,few,TRBV29-1,TRBD2,TGCAGCGTACTGGGCGGGGGTGAGACCCAGTACTTC,CSVLGGGETQYF
TRBJ2-5,many,TRBV20-1,-,TGCAGTGCTAGAGTCGGCGGCGGGGAGACCCAGTACTTC,CSARVGGGETQYF
TRBJ2-1,-,TRBV20-1,-,TGCAGTGCTAGAGATCCGACCCCTGAGCAGTTCTTC,CSARDPTPEQFF
TRBJ2-1,few,TRBV5-4,TRBD1,TGTGCCAGCAGCATGGGACAGATATACAATGAGCAGTTCTTC,CASSMGQIYNEQFF
TRBJ2-1,-,TRBV6-1,TRBD2,TGTGCCGGACCGGGACTAGCGGGGGCCATTCTCCAGGGGGAGCAGTTCTTC,CAGPGLAGAILQGEQFF
TRBJ1-1,-,TRBV6-1,-,TGTGCCAGCAGTCGACAACAGGCCCCAGGGGCTGAAGCTTTCTTT,CASSRQQAPGAEAFF
TRBJ2-1,-,TRBV12-3/TRBV12-4,-,TGTGCCAGCGTCTCTGGCTGGGGGGCTTACAATGAGCAGTTCTTC,CASVSGWGAYNEQFF
TRBJ2-7,-,TRBV15,-,TGTGCCTCCAGCAGAGCCCAGAACTACGAGCAGTACTTC,CASSRAQNYEQYF
TRBJ2-3,-,TRBV20-1,TRBD1,TGCAATGCTACCCTACCGACAGGGAAGAGCACAGATACGCAGTATTTT,CNATLPTGKSTDTQYF
TRBJ1-2,few,TRBV20-1,-,TGCAGTGCCCAGGGAGTCGACGATCATGGCTACACCTTC,CSAQGVDDHGYTF
TRBJ2-6,few,TRBV4-1,-,TGCGCCAGCAGCCAAGTCTCTGGGGCCAACGTCCTGACTTTC,CASSQVSGANVLTF
TRBJ2-5,-,TRBV24-1,-,TGTGCCACCAGAGACTCCAGGGGTGTGGGGGAGACCCAGTACTTC,CATRDSRGVGETQYF
TRBJ2-7,few,TRBV4-1,TRBD2,TGCGCCAGCAGCCGTAGCGGGGTGGTCGAGCAGTACTTC,CASSRSGVVEQYF
TRBJ1-2,few,TRBV7-9,-,TGTGCCAGCAGTCTATGGAAAGGGCCTGGCTACACCTTC,CASSLWKGPGYTF
TRBJ1-2,-,TRBV6-2/TRBV6-3,-,TGTGCCAGCAGCGACAGCATCTATGGCTACACCTTC,CASSDSIYGYTF
TRBJ2-1,-,TRBV4-3,TRBD2,TGCGCCAGCAGCCAACGGCTAGCGGACATCTCCTACAATGAGCAGTTCTTC,CASSQRLADISYNEQFF
TRBJ1-2,-,TRBV5-4,-,TGTGCCAGCAGCTTGAGAGCGTTAGGCTATGGCTACACCTTC,CASSLRALGYGYTF
TRBJ2-7,few,TRBV10-1,TRBD1,TGCGCCAGCAGCAAGCCAGGGGGCGAGCAGTACTTC,CASSKPGGEQYF
TRBJ2-1,-,TRBV28,TRBD1,TGTGCCAGCAGTGGGGACAGGGAAAATGAGCAGTTCTTC,CASSGDRENEQFF
TRBJ2-7,-,TRBV20-1,-,TGCAGTGCTAGAAAACGGTGGGCCGCCGGGCACGAGCAGTACTTC,CSARKRWAAGHEQYF
TRBJ2-7,few,TRBV12-3/TRBV12-4,TRBD2,TGTGCCAGCAGTGGACTAGCGGGGGGCTCCTACGAGCAGTACTTC,CASSGLAGGSYEQYF
TRBJ2-7,-,TRBV20-1,-,TGCAGTGCTAGAGATTTGAACGGGGCCTCCTACGAGCAGTACTTC,CSARDLNGASYEQYF
TRBJ2-1,-,TRBV12-3/TRBV12-4,TRBD2,TGTGCCAGCAGCGTTAGCGGGGAAAATGAGCAGTTCTTC,CASSVSGENEQFF
TRBJ2-3,-,TRBV7-2,TRBD2,TGTGCCAGCAGCTTACCGAGCGGGGGAGGGACAGATACGCAGTATTTT,CASSLPSGGGTDTQYF
TRBJ1-2,-,TRBV12-3/TRBV12-4,-,TGTGCCAGCAGCCGGAATCCAGGGTCCTATGGCTACACCTTC,CASSRNPGSYGYTF